The 17 T cell receptor beta chains below all came from one sample that was sequenced in a study of OX40 agonist ivuxolimab in advanced cancers. The method was immunoSEQ multiplex PCR; TCRdb's version includes in-frame clones alone and lacks a portion of them. The table records some 34,000 clones, 88% of them present only once. Here the sequenced sample was CD4+ or CD8+ T cells sorted from blood, taken in a trial of the OX40 agonist ivuxolimab. Every receptor here comes from an adult with an advanced solid tumor such as melanoma, head and neck, liver or kidney cancer.

V gene TRBV6-5 combines with J gene TRBJ1-5; perhaps TRBD1 as D (6 bases). V was cut by 6 bases and J by 5 bases, with 14 bases left in between. This CDR3 is built from 14 residues. Germline CDR1 and CDR2: MNHEY and SVGAGI. The CDR3, as DNA: TGTGCCAGCAGCCCAACTGACAGGTATCAGCCCCAGCATTTT. This codes for CASSPTDRYQPQHF.

The V call is TRBV7-9, the J call TRBJ2-1, with 9 bases aligning to TRBD2. In germline, CDR1 is SEHNR, CDR2 FQNEAQ (reference sequence). The CDR3 is made up of 15 amino acids. V shed 5 bases and J 2 bases; nucleotides not matched to a gene: 4. The CDR3 reads CASSDLAGPYNEQFF. CDR3 coding DNA: TGTGCCAGCAGCGACCTAGCGGGACCCTACAATGAGCAGTTCTTC.

The rearrangement links TRBV4-1 to TRBJ1-4, with 11 bases lining up with TRBD1. Germline lookup yields CDR1 MGHRA and CDR2 YSYEKL. With V trimmed by 2 bases and J by 0 bases, 8 bases remained unmatched. The CDR3 contains 19 residues. The CDR3 region is CASSQPPGTGGTTNEKLFF. In DNA form, the CDR3 reads TGCGCCAGCAGCCAACCCCCCGGGACAGGGGGGACAACTAATGAAAAACTGTTTTTT.

V and J are TRBV5-1 and TRBJ2-1; a possible D gene is TRBD2 (6 bases). This CDR3 is built from 15 residues. V dropped 1 base and J dropped 3 bases, with 11 bases sitting between them. Germline lookup yields CDR1 SGHRS and CDR2 YFSETQ. The chain's CDR3 is CASSLPAGHYNEQFF. The CDR3, as DNA: TGCGCCAGCAGCTTGCCAGCGGGTCACTACAATGAGCAGTTCTTC.

The chain employs TRBV28 and TRBJ2-1; possibly TRBD2 for D (6 bases). V lost 2 bases, J lost 1 base, and 15 bases lay in between. CDR1 is MDHEN and CDR2 is SYDVKM in the germline V gene. The CDR3 runs to 17 residues. Here the CDR3 DNA reads TGTGCCAGCAGTTTAGAGGAGGGGTCACTGTCCTACAATGAGCAGTTCTTC. This encodes CASSLEEGSLSYNEQFF.

This rearrangement joins TRBV2 to TRBJ2-5, with D uncertain. V was pared by 5 bases and J by 5 bases, with 15 bases between. Per germline, CDR1 SNHLY and CDR2 FYNNEI. The CDR3 is 14 residues long. The CDR3 reads CASSYAAVEETQYF. CDR3 nucleotide sequence: TGTGCCAGCAGTTACGCGGCGGTGGAGGAGACCCAGTACTTC.

The gene calls are TRBV27 and TRBJ2-1; 11 nucleotides align to TRBD2. The CDR3 runs to 14 residues. The germline V gene encodes CDR1 MNHEY and CDR2 SMNVEV (reference sequence). J lost 10 bases, V lost 6 bases, and 8 bases had no gene match. The CDR3 DNA is TGTGCCAGCAGCTCACTAGCGGGAGCTCCAGAGCAGTTCTTC. This codes for CASSSLAGAPEQFF.

V usage is TRBV7-9 and J usage is TRBJ2-3; tentatively, D is TRBD1 (6 bases). The CDR3 consists of 18 residues. V lost 5 bases and J 2 bases, leaving 23 bases between the germline ends. The germline CDR1 and CDR2 sequences are SEHNR and FQNEAQ (reference sequence). The DNA of the CDR3 is TGTGCCAGCAGCCCCCCGATAGGGACACCCAAAAACACAGATACGCAGTATTTT. Protein sequence: CASSPPIGTPKNTDTQYF.

This chain connects TRBV5-6 to TRBJ1-4; D call uncertain. The CDR3 covers 14 residues. CDR1 is SGHDT, CDR2 YYEEEE, per germline. The V end was cut by 0 bases, the J end by 5 bases, with 8 bases between. This CDR3 is CASSLESDNEKLFF. In nucleotides, the CDR3 is TGTGCCAGCAGCTTGGAGTCAGACAATGAAAAACTGTTTTTT.

The chain is built from TRBV27 and TRBJ2-1; maybe TRBD2 (7 bases). Germline V gene sequence: CDR1 MNHEY, CDR2 SMNVEV (reference sequence). The V gene lost 3 bases and the J gene lost 0 bases, with 15 bases spanning the gap. This CDR3 has 17 residues. Here the CDR3 DNA reads TGTGCCAGCAGTTTTACCGGGGGCGGGAGCTCCTACAATGAGCAGTTCTTC. Its translation: CASSFTGGGSSYNEQFF.

The V gene is TRBV5-6, the J gene TRBJ2-1; D is perhaps TRBD1 (5 bases). The CDR3 spans 15 residues. Germline-derived CDR1 and CDR2 are SGHDT and YYEEEE. V lost 4 bases to trimming and J lost 5 bases, with 16 bases between them. The CDR3 bases are TGTGCCAGCAGCCCGCTGCAGGGTTCCAACAATGAGCAGTTCTTC. Protein: CASSPLQGSNNEQFF.

The chain uses TRBV5-4 and TRBJ1-5; D call uncertain. The CDR3 loop spans 13 amino acids. Germline V gives CDR1 SGHNT, CDR2 YYREEE (reference sequence). Trimming removed 0 bases from V and 4 bases from J, with 5 bases in between. Here the CDR3 reads CASSLAGNQPQHF. CDR3 coding DNA: TGTGCCAGCAGCTTGGCTGGGAATCAGCCCCAGCATTTT.

CDR3 coding DNA: TGCGCCAGCAGCCAAGGGGGGAGTGCCTACGAGCAGTACTTC. Encoded protein: CASSQGGSAYEQYF. The rearrangement uses TRBV4-1 and TRBJ2-7, with D perhaps assigned TRBD1 or TRBD2 (5 bases each). In germline, CDR1 is MGHRA, CDR2 YSYEKL. V lost 1 base and J 2 bases, leaving 9 bases between the germline ends. The CDR3 spans 14 residues.

The CDR3 protein is CASSYNSGNAYEQYF. The CDR3 nucleotides read TGTGCCAGCAGTTATAATAGCGGAAACGCCTACGAGCAGTACTTC. The chain has TRBV6-5 and TRBJ2-7, with D perhaps matching TRBD2 (6 bases). There are 15 residues in the CDR3. The germline CDR1 and CDR2 sequences are MNHEY and SVGAGI. Between the trimmed V and J ends, which lost 3 bases and 2 bases, there was a span of 14 bases.

This rearrangement joins TRBV18 to TRBJ1-1; 8 bases are a match to TRBD1. The CDR3 is made up of 17 amino acids. Germline trimming cut 4 bases from V and 1 base from J; bases unmatched to any gene: 11. The germline CDR1 and CDR2 sequences are KGHSH and LQKENI. DNA for the CDR3: TGTGCCAGCTCACGTCAGGGGGCGATTCTCGGGAACACTGAAGCTTTCTTT. Translating gives CASSRQGAILGNTEAFF.

The V and J genes are TRBV4-1 and TRBJ2-1; TRBD2 might be the D (6 bases). Trimming removed 4 bases at V and 7 bases at J, with 14 bases between. The germline V gene encodes CDR1 MGHRA and CDR2 YSYEKL. This CDR3 is 14 amino acids long. Here the CDR3 DNA reads TGCGCCAGCAGCCGGCAGACGCGGGATAATGAGCAGTTCTTC. It is translated as CASSRQTRDNEQFF.

The chain is built from TRBV7-9 and TRBJ2-3; 7 bases are a match to TRBD2. CDR1 and CDR2 (germline): SEHNR, FQNEAQ (reference sequence). V lost 1 base and J lost 2; bases outside the gene matches: 6. The CDR3 has 16 residues. The CDR3 coding sequence is TGTGCCAGCAGCTTAGTGGGGCGGGAGCTCACAGATACGCAGTATTTT. This gives the protein CASSLVGRELTDTQYF. The variable domain in full, completed from reference TRBV7-9 and TRBJ2-3, reads DTGVSQNPRHKITKRGQNVTFRCDPISEHNRLYWYRQTLGQGPEFLTYFQNEAQLEKSRLLSDRFSAERPKGSFSTLEIQRTEQGDSAMYLCASSLVGRELTDTQYFGPGTRLTVL.